This T cell receptor beta chain was obtained from a study of blood T cell repertoires in COVID-19. About the study: T cells, B-cell-depleted T cells, or PBMCs supplied cDNA or gDNA.

Participant age was about 18 to 95 years, and participants resided in fewer than 30 US areas. A COVID-19 case had been met by exposed participants during the 2 weeks before study entry. As originally analysed: Amplification of reference gene primers provided the estimated nucleated cell counts. Sequenced by immunoSEQ multiplex PCR; TCRdb stores in-frame clones only, minus some. V and J calls and clone size are given by that table; D and trimming were obtained from the DNA. This sample carries about 270,000 clones, around 93% of them seen once, and the ten largest clones take about 3%. Trimming took 5 bases from V and 6 from J, leaving 8 bases between them. CDR3 length equals 12 residues. Looked up from germline, CDR1 is MNHEY and CDR2 is SMNVEV (reference sequence). This clone has just one count.

Sequenced sample: PBMCs or T cells enriched from blood (not recorded which). The receptor was derived from a man between 40 and 49 years old who had been exposed to COVID-19. J is TRBJ1-5 and V is TRBV27; tentative D call: TRBD1 (6 bases). CDR3 nucleotides: TGTGCCAGCAGTAGAGGGGGTCAGCCCCAGCATTTT. Encoded protein: CASSRGGQPQHF.